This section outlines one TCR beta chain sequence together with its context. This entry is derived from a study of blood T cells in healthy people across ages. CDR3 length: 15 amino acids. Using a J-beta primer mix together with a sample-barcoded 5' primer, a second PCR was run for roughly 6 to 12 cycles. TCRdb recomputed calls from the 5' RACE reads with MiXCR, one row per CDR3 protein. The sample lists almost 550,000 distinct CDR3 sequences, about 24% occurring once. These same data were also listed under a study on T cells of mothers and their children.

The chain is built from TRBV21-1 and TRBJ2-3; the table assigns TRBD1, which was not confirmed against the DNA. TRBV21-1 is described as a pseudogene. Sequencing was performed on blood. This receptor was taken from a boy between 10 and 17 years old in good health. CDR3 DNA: TGTGCCAGCACCGGCAACAGGGGCGGCACAGATACGCAGTATTTT. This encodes CASTGNRGGTDTQYF.